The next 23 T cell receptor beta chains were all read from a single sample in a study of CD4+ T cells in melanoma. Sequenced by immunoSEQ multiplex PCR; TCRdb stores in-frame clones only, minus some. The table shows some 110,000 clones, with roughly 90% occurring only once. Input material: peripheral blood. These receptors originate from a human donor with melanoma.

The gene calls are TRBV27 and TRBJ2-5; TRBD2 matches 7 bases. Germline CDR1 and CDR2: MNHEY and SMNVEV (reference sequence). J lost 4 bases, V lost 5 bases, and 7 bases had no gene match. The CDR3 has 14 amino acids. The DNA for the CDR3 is TGTGCCAGCAGTACCCCCGGGGGGATAGAGACCCAGTACTTC. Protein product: CASSTPGGIETQYF.

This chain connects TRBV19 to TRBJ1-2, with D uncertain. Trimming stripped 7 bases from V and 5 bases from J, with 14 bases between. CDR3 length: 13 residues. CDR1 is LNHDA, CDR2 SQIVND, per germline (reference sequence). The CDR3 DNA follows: TGTGCCAGTAAGCCCATGGAGCTTTATGGCTACACCTTC. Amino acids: CASKPMELYGYTF.

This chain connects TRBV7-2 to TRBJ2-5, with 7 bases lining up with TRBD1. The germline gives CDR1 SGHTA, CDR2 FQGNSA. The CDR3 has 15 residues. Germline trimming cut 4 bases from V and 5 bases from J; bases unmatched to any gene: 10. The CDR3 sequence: CASSSKSGGGETQYF. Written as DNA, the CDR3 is TGTGCCAGCAGCTCGAAGTCAGGGGGTGGGGAGACCCAGTACTTC.

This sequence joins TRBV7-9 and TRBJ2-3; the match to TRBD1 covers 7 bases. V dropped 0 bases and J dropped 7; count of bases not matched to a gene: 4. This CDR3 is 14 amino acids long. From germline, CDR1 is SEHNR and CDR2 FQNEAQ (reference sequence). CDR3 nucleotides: TGTGCCAGCAGCTTAGCTGGACAGGCGAATACGCAGTATTTT. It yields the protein CASSLAGQANTQYF. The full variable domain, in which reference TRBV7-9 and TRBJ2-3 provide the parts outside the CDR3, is DTGVSQNPRHKITKRGQNVTFRCDPISEHNRLYWYRQTLGQGPEFLTYFQNEAQLEKSRLLSDRFSAERPKGSFSTLEIQRTEQGDSAMYLCASSLAGQANTQYFGPGTRLTVL.

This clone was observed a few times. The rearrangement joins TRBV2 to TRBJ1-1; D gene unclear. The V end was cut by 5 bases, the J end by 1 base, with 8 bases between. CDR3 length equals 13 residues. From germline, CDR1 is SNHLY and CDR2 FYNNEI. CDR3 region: CASSYYRNTEAFF. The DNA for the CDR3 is TGTGCCAGCAGTTACTACAGGAACACTGAAGCTTTCTTT.

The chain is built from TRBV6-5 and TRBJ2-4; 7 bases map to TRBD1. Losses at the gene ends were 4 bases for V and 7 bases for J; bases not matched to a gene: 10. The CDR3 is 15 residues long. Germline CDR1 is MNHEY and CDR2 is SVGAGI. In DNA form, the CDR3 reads TGTGCCAGCAGTTCAGGTGAAGGGGGCGCGAACATTCAGTACTTC. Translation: CASSSGEGGANIQYF.

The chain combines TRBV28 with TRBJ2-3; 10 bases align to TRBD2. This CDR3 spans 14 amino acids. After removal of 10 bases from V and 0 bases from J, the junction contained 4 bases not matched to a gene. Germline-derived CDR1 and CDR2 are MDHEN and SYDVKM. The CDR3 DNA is TGTGCCACCTGGACTAGCGGTAGCACAGATACGCAGTATTTT. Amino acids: CATWTSGSTDTQYF. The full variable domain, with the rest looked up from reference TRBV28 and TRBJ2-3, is DVKVTQSSRYLVKRTGEKVFLECVQDMDHENMFWYRQDPGLGLRLIYFSYDVKMKEKGDIPEGYSVSREKKERFSLILESASTNQTSMYLCATWTSGSTDTQYFGPGTRLTVL.

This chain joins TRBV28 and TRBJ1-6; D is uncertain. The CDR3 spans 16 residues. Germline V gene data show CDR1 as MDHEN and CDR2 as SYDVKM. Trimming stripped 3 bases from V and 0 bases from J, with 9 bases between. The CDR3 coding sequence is TGTGCCAGCAGTTTTGCAGCCCGCTCCTATAATTCACCCCTCCACTTT. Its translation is CASSFAARSYNSPLHF.

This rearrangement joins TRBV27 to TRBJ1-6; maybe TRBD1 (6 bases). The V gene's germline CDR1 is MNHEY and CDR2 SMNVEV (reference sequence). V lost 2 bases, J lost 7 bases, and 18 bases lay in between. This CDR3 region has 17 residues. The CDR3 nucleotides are TGTGCCAGCAGTTTAGGGAGACAGGTTCCGGCCAATTCACCCCTCCACTTT. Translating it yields CASSLGRQVPANSPLHF.

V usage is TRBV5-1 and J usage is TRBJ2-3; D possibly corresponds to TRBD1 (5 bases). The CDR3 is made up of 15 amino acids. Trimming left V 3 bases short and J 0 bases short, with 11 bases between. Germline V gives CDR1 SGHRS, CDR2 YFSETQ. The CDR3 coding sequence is TGCGCCAGCAGCTCAGGGTCCGTAAGCACAGATACGCAGTATTTT. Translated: CASSSGSVSTDTQYF.

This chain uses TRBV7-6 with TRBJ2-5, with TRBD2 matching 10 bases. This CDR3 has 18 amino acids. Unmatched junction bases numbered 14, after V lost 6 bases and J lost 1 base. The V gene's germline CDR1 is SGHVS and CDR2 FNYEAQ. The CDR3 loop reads CASRAYGGGLAAQETQYF. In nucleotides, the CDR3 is TGTGCCAGCAGAGCCTATGGGGGCGGACTAGCGGCCCAAGAGACCCAGTACTTC.

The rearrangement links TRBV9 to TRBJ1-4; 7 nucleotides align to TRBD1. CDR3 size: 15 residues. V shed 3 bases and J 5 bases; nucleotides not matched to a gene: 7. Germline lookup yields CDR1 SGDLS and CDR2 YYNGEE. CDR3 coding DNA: TGTGCCAGCAGCGCACTGACAGGGAGGAATGAAAAACTGTTTTTT. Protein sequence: CASSALTGRNEKLFF.

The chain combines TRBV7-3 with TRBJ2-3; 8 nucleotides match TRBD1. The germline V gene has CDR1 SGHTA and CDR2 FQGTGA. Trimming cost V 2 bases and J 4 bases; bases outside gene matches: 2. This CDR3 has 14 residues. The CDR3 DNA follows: TGTGCCAGCAGCTTAGCGACAGGGGCAGATACGCAGTATTTT. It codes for CASSLATGADTQYF.

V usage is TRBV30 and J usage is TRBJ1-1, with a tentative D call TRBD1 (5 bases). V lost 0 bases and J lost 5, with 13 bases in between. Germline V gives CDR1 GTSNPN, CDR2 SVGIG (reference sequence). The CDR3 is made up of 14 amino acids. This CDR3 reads CAWSVTGGDTEAFF. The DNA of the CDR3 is TGTGCCTGGAGTGTGACGGGGGGAGATACTGAAGCTTTCTTT.

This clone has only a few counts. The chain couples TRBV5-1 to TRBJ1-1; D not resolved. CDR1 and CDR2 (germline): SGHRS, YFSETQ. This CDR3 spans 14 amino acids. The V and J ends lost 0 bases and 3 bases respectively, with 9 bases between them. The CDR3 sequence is CASSLAGQDTEAFF. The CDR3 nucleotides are TGCGCCAGCAGCTTGGCCGGTCAGGACACTGAAGCTTTCTTT.

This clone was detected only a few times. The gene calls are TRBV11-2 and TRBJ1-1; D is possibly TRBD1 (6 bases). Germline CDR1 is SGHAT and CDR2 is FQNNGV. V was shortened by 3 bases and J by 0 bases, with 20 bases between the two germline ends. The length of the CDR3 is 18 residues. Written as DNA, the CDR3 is TGTGCCAGCAGCTTCGACAGTCAAGGGGGGTACTTGAACACTGAAGCTTTCTTT. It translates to CASSFDSQGGYLNTEAFF.

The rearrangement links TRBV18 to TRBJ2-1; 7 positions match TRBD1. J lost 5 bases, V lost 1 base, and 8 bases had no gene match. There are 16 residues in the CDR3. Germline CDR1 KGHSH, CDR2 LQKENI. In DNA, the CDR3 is TGTGCCAGCTCACCACTGAGGACAGGCAAAAACAATGAGCAGTTCTTC. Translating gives CASSPLRTGKNNEQFF.

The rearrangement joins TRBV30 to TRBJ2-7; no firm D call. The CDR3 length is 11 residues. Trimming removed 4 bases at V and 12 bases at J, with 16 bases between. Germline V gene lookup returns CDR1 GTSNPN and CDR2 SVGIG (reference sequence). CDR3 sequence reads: CAWNDGGPRYF. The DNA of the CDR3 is TGTGCCTGGAACGACGGTGGTCCGCGGTACTTC.

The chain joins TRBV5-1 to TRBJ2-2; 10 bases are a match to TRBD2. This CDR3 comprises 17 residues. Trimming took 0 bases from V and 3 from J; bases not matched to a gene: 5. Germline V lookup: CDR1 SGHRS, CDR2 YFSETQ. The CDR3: CASSLALAGAYTGELFF. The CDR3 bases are TGCGCCAGCAGCTTGGCCCTAGCGGGAGCATACACCGGGGAGCTGTTTTTT.

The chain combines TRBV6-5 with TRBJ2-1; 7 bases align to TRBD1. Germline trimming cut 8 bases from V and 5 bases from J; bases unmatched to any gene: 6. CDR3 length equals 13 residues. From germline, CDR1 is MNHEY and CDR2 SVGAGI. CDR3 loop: CASRDSTNNEQFF. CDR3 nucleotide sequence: TGTGCCAGCCGGGACAGCACAAACAATGAGCAGTTCTTC.

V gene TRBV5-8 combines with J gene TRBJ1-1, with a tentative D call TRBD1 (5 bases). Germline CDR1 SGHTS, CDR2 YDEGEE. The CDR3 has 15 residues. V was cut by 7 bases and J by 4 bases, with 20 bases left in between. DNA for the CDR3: TGTGCCAGCTCCCCCGCCGGGACCCTGGGCACTGAAGCTTTCTTT. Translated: CASSPAGTLGTEAFF.

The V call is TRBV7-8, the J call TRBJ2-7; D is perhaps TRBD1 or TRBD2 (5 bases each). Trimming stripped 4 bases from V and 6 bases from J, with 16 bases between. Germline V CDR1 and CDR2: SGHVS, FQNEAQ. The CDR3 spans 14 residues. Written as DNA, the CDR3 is TGTGCCAGCAGCTCCGGGTCTCCGAGGGGCGAGCAGTACTTC. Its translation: CASSSGSPRGEQYF.

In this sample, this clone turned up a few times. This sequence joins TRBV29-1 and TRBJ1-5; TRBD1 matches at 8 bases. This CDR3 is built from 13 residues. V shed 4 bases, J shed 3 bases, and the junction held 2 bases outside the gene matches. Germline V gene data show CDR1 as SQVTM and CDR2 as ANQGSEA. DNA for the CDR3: TGCAGCGTTGGGACAGGGCTCAATCAGCCCCAGCATTTT. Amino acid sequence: CSVGTGLNQPQHF.